This T cell receptor (beta chain) was documented in a study of cytomegalovirus exposure and HLA in healthy donors. Study results and limitations: Reportedly, cytomegalovirus status was diagnosed with high sensitivity and specificity.

V lost 5 bases, J lost 1 base, and 7 bases stayed unmatched. The germline V gene has CDR1 SGHTA and CDR2 FQGNSA. The CDR3 is 15 amino acids. The PCR made use of 60 Vbeta and 13 Jbeta primers. TCRdb's table, derived via immunoSEQ multiplex PCR, lists solely in-frame clones and lacks some. The sample yields 100,000 or so clones, 63% seen once. Remarks on this clone: Its antigen is not known.

The sequence derives from a woman aged 25 to 45 in good health and CMV-seronegative. The chain links TRBV7-2 to TRBJ2-5; TRBD1 agrees at 7 bases. The sequenced sample was PBMCs. The CDR3 loop reads CASSPQGQPQETQYF. Written as DNA, the CDR3 is TGTGCCAGCAGCCCGCAGGGACAGCCCCAAGAGACCCAGTACTTC.